The rows below give T cell receptor beta chains drawn from one sample of a study of cytomegalovirus exposure and HLA in healthy donors. Here immunoSEQ multiplex PCR was the method, and the copy in TCRdb shows in-frame clones only, minus some. The data show 150,000 or so clones, with about 80% seen just once and roughly 6% held by the top ten. Specimen: PBMCs. These receptors were taken from a man aged 35-49 years in good health and CMV-seropositive. CDR3s include the opening cysteine and the closing phenylalanine or tryptophan. D genes are given only for firm matches. The size of a clone is reported for some rows only, either as once, few or many, or as a class for expanded clones.

TRBJ1-4,.,TRBV5-4,TRBD1,CASSSSGQGNEKLFF,TGTGCCAGCAGCTCATCGGGACAGGGAAATGAAAAACTGTTTTTT
TRBJ2-5,.,TRBV18,.,CASSPPNRPGRETQYF,TGTGCCAGCTCACCACCGAACAGGCCCGGACGAGAGACCCAGTACTTC
TRBJ1-2,.,TRBV7-9,.,CASSIDDRKGGYTF,TGTGCCAGCAGCATTGATGACAGAAAGGGTGGCTACACCTTC
TRBJ2-2,.,TRBV9,TRBD1,CASSGPLGQVHTGELFF,TGTGCCAGCAGCGGACCTCTCGGACAGGTCCACACCGGGGAGCTGTTTTTT
TRBJ1-4,.,TRBV19,.,CASTRRATNEKLFF,TGTGCCAGTACCCGGAGAGCAACTAATGAAAAACTGTTTTTT
TRBJ2-3,.,TRBV29-1,.,CSVVGSTDTQYF,TGCAGCGTTGTCGGTAGCACAGATACGCAGTATTTT
TRBJ1-1,.,TRBV9,TRBD1,CASSLTGGTEAFF,TGTGCCAGCAGCTTAACAGGGGGCACTGAAGCTTTCTTT
TRBJ1-1,once,TRBV9,.,CASSVGDTYTEAFF,TGTGCCAGCAGCGTAGGTGACACCTACACTGAAGCTTTCTTT
TRBJ1-5,.,TRBV29-1,TRBD1,CSVRDRGNQPQHF,TGCAGCGTACGGGACAGGGGGAATCAGCCCCAGCATTTT
TRBJ2-1,.,TRBV19,TRBD1,CASKGQGASSYNEQFF,TGTGCCAGTAAAGGCCAGGGGGCAAGCTCCTACAATGAGCAGTTCTTC
TRBJ2-1,.,TRBV5-8,TRBD2,CASSPGGLAGGSSYNEQFF,TGTGCCAGCAGCCCGGGGGGACTAGCGGGGGGGAGCTCCTACAATGAGCAGTTCTTC
TRBJ1-2,few,TRBV28,.,CASSQGRGYTF,TGTGCCAGCAGCCAGGGCCGGGGCTACACCTTC
TRBJ2-5,few,TRBV9,.,CASSLALGGRETQYF,TGTGCCAGCAGCCTGGCGCTTGGGGGGAGGGAGACCCAGTACTTC
TRBJ2-6,.,TRBV5-8,.,CASSFRSSGANGLTF,TGTGCCAGCAGCTTCAGGTCCTCTGGGGCCAACGGCCTGACTTTC
TRBJ2-1,.,TRBV7-6,.,CASSTWEDNEQFF,TGTGCCAGCAGCACCTGGGAGGACAATGAGCAGTTCTTC
TRBJ2-2,.,TRBV5-1,TRBD2,CASSLETSGRTGELFF,TGCGCCAGCAGCTTGGAGACTAGCGGGAGGACCGGGGAGCTGTTTTTT
TRBJ2-1,once,TRBV7-9,TRBD2,CASSLEPTSGRLYNEQFF,TGTGCCAGCAGCTTAGAACCGACTAGCGGGAGGCTGTACAATGAGCAGTTCTTC
TRBJ1-6,once,TRBV6-1,.,CASKATDNSPLHF,TGTGCCAGCAAAGCCACGGATAATTCACCCCTCCACTTT
TRBJ1-4,.,TRBV7-9,TRBD1,CASSLAGDRGEKLFF,TGTGCCAGCAGCCTAGCGGGGGACAGGGGTGAAAAACTGTTTTTT
TRBJ2-5,.,TRBV29-1,.,CSVARTGQETQYF,TGCAGCGTTGCGCGGACGGGACAAGAGACCCAGTACTTC
TRBJ1-2,.,TRBV6-1,.,CASSAQGPLGYTF,TGTGCCAGCAGTGCACAGGGACCGTTGGGCTACACCTTC
TRBJ2-3,.,TRBV15,TRBD2,CATSRKGREGRGATDTQYF,TGTGCCACCAGCAGGAAGGGACGGGAGGGTCGTGGCGCCACAGATACGCAGTATTTT
TRBJ2-7,.,TRBV19,.,CASSIDRAGEGDQYF,TGTGCCAGTAGTATAGATCGTGCAGGGGAAGGCGATCAGTACTTC
TRBJ2-1,.,TRBV18,TRBD1,CASSLQGGRFNEQFF,TGTGCCAGCTCATTACAGGGGGGCCGATTCAATGAGCAGTTCTTC
TRBJ1-4,few,TRBV28,TRBD1,CASSPGQGSEKLFF,TGTGCCAGCAGTCCCGGACAGGGTAGTGAAAAACTGTTTTTT
TRBJ2-3,once,TRBV5-6,.,CASSLAWGHSTDTQYF,TGTGCCAGCAGCTTGGCCTGGGGACACAGCACAGATACGCAGTATTTT
TRBJ2-5,once,TRBV18,TRBD1,CASSPPWQGAEETQYF,TGTGCCAGCTCACCACCGTGGCAGGGGGCGGAAGAGACCCAGTACTTC
TRBJ2-7,.,TRBV11-3,TRBD1,CASSFPMDRANYEQYF,TGTGCCAGCAGCTTCCCCATGGACAGGGCCAACTACGAGCAGTACTTC
TRBJ2-7,.,TRBV10-2,TRBD2,CASRRGLAAYEQYF,TGCGCCAGCAGAAGGGGACTAGCGGCCTACGAGCAGTACTTC
TRBJ1-1,.,TRBV6-5,.,CASRETDVRTEAFF,TGTGCCAGCAGGGAGACAGACGTTCGCACTGAAGCTTTCTTT
TRBJ2-1,.,TRBV27,TRBD2,CASISGDSYNEQFF,TGTGCCAGCATTAGCGGGGACTCCTACAATGAGCAGTTCTTC
TRBJ2-5,.,TRBV5-1,TRBD1,CASSDYRTGGETQYF,TGCGCCAGCAGCGACTATAGGACAGGGGGGGAGACCCAGTACTTC
TRBJ2-1,.,TRBV5-1,.,CASSLAEAQYNEQFF,TGCGCCAGCAGCTTGGCCGAAGCGCAGTACAATGAGCAGTTCTTC